The text below deals with one T cell receptor beta chain. The CDR3 spans 14 residues. Germline CDR1 reads SGDLS; CDR2 reads YYNGEE. Trimming removed 0 bases from V and 5 bases from J, with 11 bases in between. Generation of TCR cDNA used 5'RACE template switching (which added a universal primer site and UMIs). One entry per CDR3 protein results from TCRdb running MiXCR on the 5' RACE reads. The sample consists of hundreds of thousands of distinct CDR3 sequences, 9% to 15% of them appearing once. The data were taken from a study of T cells after yellow fever vaccination. The clonotype comes from a young man who received the YFV17D yellow fever vaccine. The sample consisted of PBMCs, taken on the day of the yellow fever booster vaccination. The chain carries TRBV9 and TRBJ2-5, with D uncertain. Here the CDR3 reads CASSVAAGRETQYF. CDR3 DNA sequence: TGTGCCAGCAGCGTAGCAGCAGGAAGGGAGACCCAGTACTTC.